These T cell receptor beta chains were read from a single sample in a study of blood T cells in healthy people across ages. TCRdb re-derived calls from the 5' RACE reads in MiXCR, one entry per CDR3 protein. The sample includes about 900,000 distinct CDR3 sequences, around 49% of them seen just once. Sequencing was done on a sample of blood. The receptor source for this set is a man aged 30-40 years in good health. The conserved cysteine and the conserved F or W are not part of the CDR3 here. Expanded clones get a size class; other rows say once, few or many, or leave the size out.

>few|TRBJ1-2|TRBV28
ASTTGGYGYT
>few|TRBJ2-1|TRBV7-9
ASSSGDSAWGEQF
>.|TRBJ2-1|TRBV29-1
STSGTGGPNEQF
>.|TRBJ2-1|TRBV4-1
ASSPGGTDYNEQF
>.|TRBJ2-3|TRBV20-1
SAVPARGVDTQY
>.|TRBJ2-1|TRBV6-2/TRBV6-3
ASSYRRQAPSNEQF
>.|.|TRBV5-1
ASSQTSGVYNEQY
>.|TRBJ2-3|TRBV9
ASSVELEGRADTQY
>few|TRBJ2-1|TRBV2
ASRTGQEYNEQF
>.|TRBJ1-5|TRBV12-3/TRBV12-4
ASSFGGRSPQH
>.|TRBJ2-2|TRBV11-2
ASSLGGWENTGELF
>.|TRBJ1-6|TRBV27
ASKIGSNSPLH
>.|TRBJ1-1|TRBV5-1
ASSPEGHGAF
>.|TRBJ1-1|TRBV12-3/TRBV12-4
ASTMSGTPQEAF
>.|TRBJ2-1|TRBV20-1
SASRPRGFETQF
>.|TRBJ2-1|TRBV7-2
ASSFRDIYNEQF
>.|TRBJ2-3|TRBV3-1
ASSLRKLARNTQY
>.|TRBJ1-6|TRBV20-1
SARVSRGVNSPLH
>.|TRBJ1-2|TRBV29-1
SVDDLLRANYGYT
>few|TRBJ2-3|TRBV7-2
ASSPPGLAKDTQY
>.|TRBJ1-2|TRBV18
ASSPASNYGYT
>many|TRBJ2-3|TRBV21-1
ASLSLRTDTQY
>.|TRBJ2-1|TRBV4-1
ASSQGLLAGGTGNEQF
>few|TRBJ2-1|TRBV2
ASTLDSSGEQF
>.|TRBJ2-5|TRBV4-2
ASSQAGSGQETQY
>.|TRBJ1-6|TRBV6-1
ASSETLGPGSPLH
>.|TRBJ2-1|TRBV25-1
ASSELSGGYNEQF
>many|TRBJ2-7|TRBV20-1
SAPRQGGIREQY
>.|TRBJ1-2|TRBV18
ASSPISTGGEGYT
>.|TRBJ1-2|TRBV5-5
ASSSQAGTGFGYT
>.|TRBJ1-2|TRBV7-3
ASSLRPTTGGASYGYT
>few|TRBJ2-2|TRBV10-3
AIARDRDTGELF
>.|TRBJ2-7|TRBV6-6
ASTDADRGREQY
>.|TRBJ1-1|TRBV2
ASRGQGRAEAF
>few|TRBJ2-3|TRBV7-3
ASSPGLAGATDTQY
>few|TRBJ2-7|TRBV6-5
ASSLDRRQQY
>.|TRBJ2-3|TRBV3-1
ASSLYRTERTDTQY
>.|TRBJ1-2|TRBV28
ASSPDRGQRGYT
>.|TRBJ2-1|TRBV24-1
ATSDPSGSDEQF
>.|TRBJ2-1|TRBV10-3
AISELEPSYNEQF
>few|TRBJ2-1|TRBV20-1
SSNPSGGYNEQF
>.|TRBJ1-3|TRBV9
ASSVDSFSGNTIY
>.|TRBJ1-3|TRBV12-3/TRBV12-4
ASSFGGSSGNTIY
>.|TRBJ2-1|TRBV6-2/TRBV6-3
AVLAGDSYNEQF
>.|TRBJ2-1|TRBV20-1
SARRLAGAPYNEQF
>.|TRBJ2-3|TRBV7-8
ASSLGGLAGRTDTQY
>.|TRBJ2-5|TRBV5-1
ASSLGFIQETQY
>.|TRBJ2-1|TRBV3-1
ASSRAGIEEEF
>.|TRBJ1-4|TRBV25-1
ASSEFGRTNEKLF
>few|TRBJ1-2|TRBV4-3
ASSPRGGNYGYT
>few|TRBJ2-5|TRBV6-5
ASSYSNSGDGIQETQY
>many|TRBJ1-2|TRBV3-1
ASSQTGTGKGYGYT
>.|TRBJ2-3|TRBV20-1
SADRTSETQY